Below, 23 T cell receptor beta chains from the same sample are listed, as sequenced in a study of cytomegalovirus exposure and HLA in healthy donors. PCR primers comprised 60 Vbeta and 13 Jbeta primers. The assay was immunoSEQ multiplex PCR, and TCRdb's table has in-frame clones only and misses some. The sample shows under 250,000 clones, around 80% of them seen only once. The sample consisted of PBMCs. Source of these receptors: an older woman in good health and CMV-seropositive.

In its sample, this clone was seen a few times. The V gene is TRBV4-1, the J gene TRBJ1-3, with D possibly matching TRBD1 (5 bases). Germline V gives CDR1 MGHRA, CDR2 YSYEKL. V lost 3 bases to trimming and J lost 0 bases, with 15 bases between them. The CDR3 length is 17 residues. This CDR3 is CASSQGRGADSGNTIYF. For the CDR3, the DNA is TGCGCCAGCAGCCAGGGGAGGGGCGCCGACTCTGGAAACACCATATATTTT.

J is TRBJ1-3 and V is TRBV5-6; D gene unclear. The V and J ends lost 4 bases and 0 bases respectively, with 14 bases between them. The CDR3 consists of 16 residues. CDR1 and CDR2 (germline): SGHDT, YYEEEE. The CDR3: CASSLLRSDSGNTIYF. As DNA, the CDR3 is TGTGCCAGCAGCCTGCTGCGCTCCGACTCTGGAAACACCATATATTTT.

V is TRBV28 and J is TRBJ2-5; TRBD2 matches 8 bases. With 4 bases clipped from V and 4 bases from J, the junction kept 11 bases outside the gene matches. This CDR3 is 16 amino acids long. The germline CDR1 and CDR2 sequences are MDHEN and SYDVKM. The CDR3 region has the DNA TGTGCCAGCAGTTCCACCGGGGTAGCGGGACCAGAGACCCAGTACTTC. Translated: CASSSTGVAGPETQYF. Full variable domain (rest looked up from reference TRBV28 and TRBJ2-5): DVKVTQSSRYLVKRTGEKVFLECVQDMDHENMFWYRQDPGLGLRLIYFSYDVKMKEKGDIPEGYSVSREKKERFSLILESASTNQTSMYLCASSSTGVAGPETQYFGPGTRLLVL.

J is TRBJ2-5 and V is TRBV5-1; 13 bases align to TRBD2. CDR1 SGHRS and CDR2 YFSETQ come from the germline V gene. With 5 bases clipped from V and 5 bases from J, the junction kept 9 bases outside the gene matches. CDR3 length: 16 amino acids. The CDR3 protein is CASRGGLAGVEETQYF. The CDR3 coding sequence is TGCGCCAGCAGGGGTGGACTAGCGGGAGTGGAGGAGACCCAGTACTTC.

The rearrangement joins TRBV6-1 to TRBJ1-2, with D unclear. The V end lost 10 bases, the J end lost 0 bases, and 3 bases lay between the germline ends. The CDR3 has 10 residues. The germline gives CDR1 MNHNS, CDR2 SASEGT. The CDR3 sequence is CATSNYGYTF. Here the CDR3 DNA reads TGTGCCACCTCTAACTATGGCTACACCTTC.

The chain joins TRBV25-1 to TRBJ1-5; maybe TRBD1 (5 bases). V was pared by 11 bases and J by 6 bases, with 17 bases between. Germline V gene lookup returns CDR1 MGHDK and CDR2 SYGVNS. CDR3 length equals 13 residues. The CDR3 nucleotides read TGTGCCTCCTCGGGAGTGGGGGTTCAGCCCCAGCATTTT. It codes for CASSGVGVQPQHF.

Here the CDR3 DNA reads TGTGCCAGCAGTTACTCGAGGACGGGGAAAGAGACCCAGTACTTC. This gives the protein CASSYSRTGKETQYF. The chain uses TRBV6-6 and TRBJ2-5, with a weak D call TRBD2 (5 bases). This CDR3 is 15 amino acids long. The ends were cut back, 0 bases at V and 3 bases at J, with 11 bases in the middle. The germline CDR1 and CDR2 sequences are MNHNY and SVGAGI (reference sequence).

The chain uses TRBV5-4 and TRBJ1-2; TRBD1 matches at 10 bases. Trimming took 5 bases from V and 2 from J; bases not matched to a gene: 9. Germline V CDR1 and CDR2: SGHNT, YYREEE (reference sequence). CDR3 length: 16 residues. The CDR3: CASSSVRDRGNYGYTF. The CDR3 DNA follows: TGTGCCAGCAGTTCGGTCCGGGACAGGGGCAACTATGGCTACACCTTC.

The chain is built from TRBV6-4 and TRBJ1-5; D is possibly TRBD1 (6 bases). The V gene lost 8 bases and the J gene lost 5 bases, with 25 bases spanning the gap. This CDR3 has 17 residues. CDR1 is MRHNA, CDR2 SNTAGT, per germline. CDR3 sequence (DNA): TGTGCCAGCCCAAAAAGGTCGGCCAGGGGAGACGATCAGCCCCAGCATTTT. Translated, it gives CASPKRSARGDDQPQHF.

The rearrangement uses TRBV7-9 and TRBJ2-7, with D unresolved. The CDR3 is 13 amino acids. Trimming removed 6 bases at V and 4 bases at J, with 13 bases between. CDR1 and CDR2 (germline): SEHNR, FQNEAQ (reference sequence). The DNA of the CDR3 is TGTGCCAGCAGTTCTCCAGAGACATACGAGCAGTACTTC. It codes for CASSSPETYEQYF.

The J gene is TRBJ1-2, the V gene TRBV6-6; D not certain. Germline V gene sequence: CDR1 MNHNY, CDR2 SVGAGI (reference sequence). This CDR3 contains 15 residues. The V gene lost 2 bases and the J gene lost 4 bases, with 14 bases spanning the gap. The DNA of the CDR3 is TGTGCCAGCAGTTACAGAGACCGACCGGGCTATGGCTACACCTTC. It codes for CASSYRDRPGYGYTF.

This clone appeared a few times. The V gene is TRBV28, the J gene TRBJ2-1, with 9 bases aligning to TRBD1. Germline V gene sequence: CDR1 MDHEN, CDR2 SYDVKM. Trimming cost V 8 bases and J 6 bases; bases outside gene matches: 2. The CDR3 runs 12 residues. CDR3 nucleotide sequence: TGTGCCAGCGGACAGGGGATCAATGAGCAGTTCTTC. This translates into CASGQGINEQFF.

The chain employs TRBV27 and TRBJ2-7; possible D gene TRBD2, 6 bases. Trimming stripped 5 bases from V and 5 bases from J, with 19 bases between. The CDR3 contains 15 residues. Germline-derived CDR1 and CDR2 are MNHEY and SMNVEV (reference sequence). This CDR3 is CASSPIVGSLNEQYF. Here the CDR3 DNA reads TGTGCCAGCAGTCCTATCGTCGGGAGCCTAAACGAGCAGTACTTC.

The gene calls are TRBV11-2 and TRBJ2-1, with D unclear. The CDR3 is 18 amino acids. Trimming cost V 5 bases and J 0 bases, with 20 bases left between them. The germline V gene encodes CDR1 SGHAT and CDR2 FQNNGV. The CDR3: CASSPNFVTISSYNEQFF. In DNA form, the CDR3 reads TGTGCCAGCAGCCCCAACTTTGTTACGATAAGCTCCTACAATGAGCAGTTCTTC.

This chain uses TRBV7-3 with TRBJ2-1; no definite D call. Per germline, CDR1 SGHTA and CDR2 FQGTGA. V lost 2 bases, J lost 9 bases, and 14 bases lay in between. This CDR3 comprises 14 residues. This CDR3 is CASSLYSSLREQFF. The DNA for the CDR3 is TGTGCCAGCAGCTTATATTCCTCCCTACGTGAGCAGTTCTTC.

This clone has a handful of counts. J is TRBJ1-6 and V is TRBV5-1; D gene uncertain. Trimming left V 4 bases short and J 7 bases short, with 9 bases between. The germline V gene has CDR1 SGHRS and CDR2 YFSETQ. This CDR3 region has 13 residues. The CDR3 nucleotides read TGCGCCAGCAGCACCCGAGAGAATTCACCCCTCCACTTT. This encodes CASSTRENSPLHF.

This chain links TRBV4-2 with TRBJ2-5; D is uncertain. Trimming cost V 0 bases and J 4 bases, with 12 bases left between them. This CDR3 comprises 15 residues. Germline assignment: CDR1 LGHNA and CDR2 YNFKEQ. The CDR3 region has the DNA TGTGCCAGCAGCCAAGATTCGGAGTTCCGAGAGACCCAGTACTTC. It encodes CASSQDSEFRETQYF.

The V and J genes are TRBV7-9 and TRBJ2-3; possible D gene TRBD1, 6 bases. Germline CDR1 SEHNR, CDR2 FQNEAQ (reference sequence). Trimming cost V 7 bases and J 4 bases, with 18 bases left between them. The CDR3 sequence is 15 residues long. CDR3 amino acids: CASTPWKQGSDTQYF. The CDR3 DNA is TGTGCCAGCACCCCATGGAAACAGGGTTCAGATACGCAGTATTTT.

The rearrangement uses TRBV7-9 and TRBJ2-3, with D perhaps matching TRBD1 (5 bases). The ends were cut back, 0 bases at V and 6 bases at J, with 10 bases in the middle. There are 14 residues in the CDR3. Germline CDR1 and CDR2: SEHNR and FQNEAQ (reference sequence). CDR3 in amino acids: CASSLAGKGDTQYF. DNA of the CDR3: TGTGCCAGCAGCTTAGCGGGAAAGGGGGATACGCAGTATTTT.

The rearrangement links TRBV5-1 to TRBJ2-7; no clear D. The CDR3 has 15 residues. The germline V gene encodes CDR1 SGHRS and CDR2 YFSETQ. V shed 0 bases and J shed 6 bases, with 16 bases lying between them. The CDR3 bases are TGCGCCAGCAGCTTGGAGGTCAGCACCCGGGTCGAGCAGTACTTC. It encodes CASSLEVSTRVEQYF.

V is TRBV28 and J is TRBJ2-1; 11 bases map to TRBD1. The CDR3 runs 18 residues. V was pared by 8 bases and J by 4 bases, with 16 bases of the junction left unmatched. Germline V lookup: CDR1 MDHEN, CDR2 SYDVKM. The CDR3 protein is CASLGQGASTGGYNEQFF. As DNA, the CDR3 is TGTGCCAGCCTCGGACAGGGGGCGAGCACGGGAGGATACAATGAGCAGTTCTTC.

The rearrangement uses TRBV2 and TRBJ1-5; a weak D match, TRBD1 (6 bases). CDR1 and CDR2 from the germline V gene are SNHLY and FYNNEI. The CDR3 totals 15 residues. V lost 7 bases to trimming and J lost 0 bases, with 13 bases between them. The CDR3 region is CASKQGPYSNQPQHF. Written as DNA, the CDR3 is TGTGCCAGCAAACAGGGACCTTATAGCAATCAGCCCCAGCATTTT.

The chain carries TRBV7-9 and TRBJ1-1, with D unclear. CDR3 size: 12 residues. Per the germline V gene, CDR1 is SEHNR and CDR2 is FQNEAQ (reference sequence). The V end lost 4 bases, the J end lost 5 bases, and 8 bases lay between the germline ends. The CDR3 loop reads CASSSGGTEAFF. As DNA, the CDR3 is TGTGCCAGCAGCTCGGGTGGAACTGAAGCTTTCTTT. The full variable domain, rest sourced from reference TRBV7-9 and TRBJ1-1, is DTGVSQNPRHKITKRGQNVTFRCDPISEHNRLYWYRQTLGQGPEFLTYFQNEAQLEKSRLLSDRFSAERPKGSFSTLEIQRTEQGDSAMYLCASSSGGTEAFFGQGTRLTVV.